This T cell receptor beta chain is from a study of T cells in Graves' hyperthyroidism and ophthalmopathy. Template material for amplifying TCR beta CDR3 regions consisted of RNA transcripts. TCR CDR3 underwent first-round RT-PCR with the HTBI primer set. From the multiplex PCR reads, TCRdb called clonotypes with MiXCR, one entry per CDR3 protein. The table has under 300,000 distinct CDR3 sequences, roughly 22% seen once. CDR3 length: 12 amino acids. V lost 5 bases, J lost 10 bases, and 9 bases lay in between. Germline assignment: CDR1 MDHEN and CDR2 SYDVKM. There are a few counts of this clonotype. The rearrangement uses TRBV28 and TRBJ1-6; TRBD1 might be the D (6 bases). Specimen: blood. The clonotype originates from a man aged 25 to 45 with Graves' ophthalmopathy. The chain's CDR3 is CASSGDISPLHF. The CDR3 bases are TGTGCCAGCAGTGGGGACATATCACCCCTCCACTTT.